This note documents a single T cell receptor beta chain sequence. Its target is unknown. This specimen comes from a study of long-term antiretroviral therapy in people with HIV. General study results and limits: Diversity increased after ART yet remained lower than in transplant donor controls.

V dropped 4 bases and J dropped 0 bases, with 10 bases sitting between them. Germline V gene data show CDR1 as LNHDA and CDR2 as SQIVND (reference sequence). The CDR3 extends over 15 amino acids. Investigators performed immunoSEQ version v3.0 at survey level. TCRdb's copy holds only in-frame clones and misses some; the assay was immunoSEQ multiplex PCR. The sample lists roughly 16,000 clones; approximately 94% were seen once. Sequenced material: unsorted PBMCs, taken 6 to 6.5 years after starting antiretroviral therapy. The chain uses TRBV19 and TRBJ2-4, with no clear D. This sequence was found in a woman aged 50 to 65 with HIV. CDR3 DNA: TGTGCCAGTAGTACGACACTACTAGCCAAAAACATTCAGTACTTC. Residues: CASSTTLLAKNIQYF. The full variable domain, rest sourced from reference TRBV19 and TRBJ2-4, is DGGITQSPKYLFRKEGQNVTLSCEQNLNHDAMYWYRQDPGQGLRLIYYSQIVNDFQKGDIAEGYSVSREKKESFPLTVTSAQKNPTAFYLCASSTTLLAKNIQYFGAGTRLSVL.